One sample yielded the 5 T cell receptor beta chains listed below, sequenced in a study of blood T cell repertoires in COVID-19. The data were produced by immunoSEQ multiplex PCR, yet TCRdb's version contains in-frame clones alone and is incomplete. Of 100,000 to 150,000 clones listed, about 80% are singletons. The sample consisted of peripheral blood. The source of these receptors is a man aged 70 or older with acute or convalescent COVID-19.

This rearrangement joins TRBV2 to TRBJ2-3, with 9 bases that match TRBD1. Looked up from germline, CDR1 is SNHLY and CDR2 is FYNNEI. This CDR3 contains 15 residues. With V trimmed by 2 bases and J by 6 bases, 6 bases remained unmatched. The CDR3 DNA reads as TGTGCCAGCAGTGAAAGAACAGGGGGCCCGGATACGCAGTATTTT. Amino acids: CASSERTGGPDTQYF.

V and J are TRBV28 and TRBJ1-5; 9 nucleotides match TRBD1. J lost 4 bases, V lost 5 bases, and 6 bases had no gene match. The CDR3 has 15 amino acids. Germline lookup yields CDR1 MDHEN and CDR2 SYDVKM. The CDR3 region is CASSIGTGRNQPQHF. DNA of the CDR3: TGTGCCAGCAGTATAGGGACAGGGCGGAATCAGCCCCAGCATTTT.

J is TRBJ2-2 and V is TRBV5-5; D is perhaps TRBD2 (6 bases). The CDR3 is 13 residues long. Germline-derived CDR1 and CDR2 are SGHKS and YYEKEE (reference sequence). Trimming took 4 bases from V and 7 from J, leaving 11 bases between them. CDR3: CASSPGVNGELFF. CDR3 nucleotide sequence: TGTGCCAGCAGCCCGGGGGTTAACGGGGAGCTGTTTTTT. Drawing the rest from reference TRBV5-5 and TRBJ2-2, the complete variable domain is DAGVTQSPTHLIKTRGQQVTLRCSPISGHKSVSWYQQVLGQGPQFIFQYYEKEERGRGNFPDRFSARQFPNYSSELNVNALLLGDSALYLCASSPGVNGELFFGEGSRLTVL.

This clone has just a few counts. The chain links TRBV5-1 to TRBJ1-2; 7 positions match TRBD1. CDR3 size: 16 residues. Trimming cost V 2 bases and J 2 bases; bases outside gene matches: 9. Germline V gene sequence: CDR1 SGHRS, CDR2 YFSETQ. The CDR3 DNA is TGCGCCAGCAGCTTTCTTGGCGAGACAGGGAACTATGGCTACACCTTC. Residues: CASSFLGETGNYGYTF.

This chain links TRBV3-1 (or the pseudogene TRBV3-2) with TRBJ1-1, with unresolved D. The V end lost 2 bases, the J end lost 4 bases, and 14 bases lay between the germline ends. Germline lookup yields CDR1 LGHDT and CDR2 YNNKEL (reference sequence). This CDR3 is 15 amino acids long. This chain's CDR3 is CASSQQQSYGTEAFF. The DNA for the CDR3 is TGTGCCAGCAGCCAACAACAGTCGTACGGCACTGAAGCTTTCTTT.